Each of the 27 T cell receptor beta chains below was sequenced from the same sample in a study of Ad26.COV2.S vaccination and SARS-CoV-2 variants. Sequencing was performed with immunoSEQ multiplex PCR; in TCRdb, only in-frame clones are kept and a portion is missing. The table records about 350,000 clones, about 92% of them present only once. The sequencing here drew on peripheral blood, taken after recovery from COVID-19. These TCRs come from a human donor who had recovered from COVID-19.

The V call is TRBV7-2, the J call TRBJ2-3; 10 bases agree with TRBD1. After removal of 4 bases from V and 3 bases from J, the junction contained 4 bases not matched to a gene. This CDR3 has 15 residues. In germline, CDR1 is SGHTA, CDR2 FQGNSA. CDR3 in DNA: TGTGCCAGCAGCTACCGGACAGGGGGGACAGATACGCAGTATTTT. It encodes CASSYRTGGTDTQYF.

This clone was picked up a small number of times. V gene TRBV5-1 combines with J gene TRBJ1-2, with 9 nucleotides matching TRBD1. Trimming took 2 bases from V and 7 from J; bases not matched to a gene: 6. CDR1 SGHRS and CDR2 YFSETQ come from the germline V gene. CDR3 size: 14 residues. The CDR3 DNA follows: TGCGCCAGCAGCTTAACTACAGGGGGCTCTGGCTACACCTTC. Its translation is CASSLTTGGSGYTF.

This sequence joins TRBV2 and TRBJ1-5; D is ambiguous. The length of the CDR3 is 17 residues. Germline V gene data show CDR1 as SNHLY and CDR2 as FYNNEI. Trimming stripped 5 bases from V and 0 bases from J, with 17 bases between. CDR3 loop: CASSNAWGGDSNQPQHF. The CDR3 DNA reads TGTGCCAGCAGTAATGCCTGGGGAGGAGATAGCAATCAGCCCCAGCATTTT. Drawing the rest from reference TRBV2 and TRBJ1-5, the complete variable domain is EPEVTQTPSHQVTQMGQEVILRCVPISNHLYFYWYRQILGQKVEFLVSFYNNEISEKSEIFDDQFSVERPDGSNFTLKIRSTKLEDSAMYFCASSNAWGGDSNQPQHFGDGTRLSIL.

The chain couples TRBV27 to TRBJ2-7; D gene ambiguous. The length of the CDR3 is 14 residues. Germline CDR1 MNHEY, CDR2 SMNVEV (reference sequence). V lost 2 bases, J lost 2 bases, and 10 bases lay in between. Here the CDR3 reads CASSLTPETYEQYF. The CDR3, as DNA: TGTGCCAGCAGTTTAACGCCAGAAACCTACGAGCAGTACTTC.

The chain uses TRBV6-5 and TRBJ2-1, with TRBD2 matching 14 bases. The CDR3 consists of 15 residues. With 6 bases clipped from V and 5 bases from J, the junction kept 3 bases outside the gene matches. Germline V CDR1 and CDR2: MNHEY, SVGAGI. The CDR3 DNA follows: TGTGCCAGCAGGGGGACTAGCGGGGGTGACAATGAGCAGTTCTTC. Amino acid sequence: CASRGTSGGDNEQFF.

Written as DNA, the CDR3 is TGTGCCAGCAGCTTAGAAGGAGGATGGGGTGAAGCTTTCTTT. Its translation is CASSLEGGWGEAFF. The J gene is TRBJ1-1, the V gene TRBV7-2; D is ambiguous. The germline gives CDR1 SGHTA, CDR2 FQGNSA. The V and J ends lost 1 base and 7 bases respectively, with 13 bases between them. The CDR3 extends over 14 amino acids.

To note about this clone: Other DNA sequences in the same sample also yield this CDR3. The chain links TRBV19 to TRBJ1-5; D unresolved. Germline values: CDR1 LNHDA, CDR2 SQIVND (reference sequence). Trimming left V 0 bases short and J 3 bases short, with 3 bases between. The CDR3 runs 13 residues. CDR3 region: CASSIDPNQPQHF. CDR3 DNA sequence: TGTGCCAGTAGTATAGACCCCAATCAGCCCCAGCATTTT.

This rearrangement joins TRBV27 to TRBJ1-6, with 11 bases lining up with TRBD1. The germline V gene encodes CDR1 MNHEY and CDR2 SMNVEV (reference sequence). V shed 7 bases and J 8 bases; nucleotides not matched to a gene: 13. This CDR3 is built from 17 residues. This chain's CDR3 is CASKGPGTGGPYSPLHF. CDR3 DNA sequence: TGTGCCAGCAAGGGCCCTGGGACAGGGGGGCCTTATTCACCCCTCCACTTT.

Many counts were recorded for this clone. The CDR3 coding sequence is TGTGCCAGCAGTGGCGGGGCTCGGGCTGAAACCGGGGAGCTGTTTTTT. Translated: CASSGGARAETGELFF. The rearrangement links TRBV2 to TRBJ2-2; the D gene is possibly TRBD2 (6 bases). The V gene lost 4 bases and the J gene lost 5 bases, with 17 bases spanning the gap. This CDR3 region has 16 residues. Germline lookup yields CDR1 SNHLY and CDR2 FYNNEI. Together with reference TRBV2 and TRBJ2-2, the CDR3 gives the full variable domain: EPEVTQTPSHQVTQMGQEVILRCVPISNHLYFYWYRQILGQKVEFLVSFYNNEISEKSEIFDDQFSVERPDGSNFTLKIRSTKLEDSAMYFCASSGGARAETGELFFGEGSRLTVL.

The J gene is TRBJ2-5, the V gene TRBV11-3; 11 bases line up with TRBD1. The V gene end was trimmed by 3 bases and the J gene end by 6 bases; junction bases not matched to a gene: 6. The CDR3 contains 15 residues. CDR1 SGHNT and CDR2 YENEEA come from the germline V gene. CDR3 in amino acids: CASSFGTGGPKTQYF. CDR3 bases: TGTGCCAGCAGCTTTGGGACAGGGGGACCTAAGACCCAGTACTTC.

J is TRBJ2-3 and V is TRBV29-1; D is perhaps TRBD2 (7 bases). Germline CDR1 is SQVTM and CDR2 is ANQGSEA. V was cut by 2 bases and J by 4 bases, with 13 bases left in between. The length of the CDR3 is 14 residues. CDR3 coding DNA: TGCAGCGTTGAAAGGGGGGGAAGGGCAGATACGCAGTATTTT. Translating it yields CSVERGGRADTQYF.

The chain couples TRBV5-4 to TRBJ2-3; D may match TRBD1 or TRBD2 (6 bases each). The CDR3 covers 13 residues. Germline loops: CDR1 SGHNT, CDR2 YYREEE (reference sequence). The V and J ends lost 4 bases and 6 bases respectively, with 12 bases between them. The CDR3 nucleotides are TGTGCCAGCAGCCAAACAGGGAGGGATACGCAGTATTTT. Amino acid sequence: CASSQTGRDTQYF. Filled out from reference TRBV5-4 and TRBJ2-3, the complete variable domain reads ETGVTQSPTHLIKTRGQQVTLRCSSQSGHNTVSWYQQALGQGPQFIFQYYREEENGRGNFPPRFSGLQFPNYSSELNVNALELDDSALYLCASSQTGRDTQYFGPGTRLTVL.

This clone was counted a single time. The J gene is TRBJ2-2, the V gene TRBV5-4, with D perhaps given as TRBD1 or TRBD2 (6 bases each). The CDR3 sequence is 17 residues long. Trimming cost V 1 base and J 4 bases, with 17 bases left between them. Germline assignment: CDR1 SGHNT and CDR2 YYREEE (reference sequence). In DNA form, the CDR3 reads TGTGCCAGCAGCTTGCGACCTGGGGGGCGGAGCACCGGGGAGCTGTTTTTT. Amino acids: CASSLRPGGRSTGELFF.

The chain combines TRBV5-5 with TRBJ2-5; possibly TRBD1 for D (5 bases). Trimming removed 1 base from V and 1 base from J, with 5 bases in between. Per germline, CDR1 SGHKS and CDR2 YYEKEE (reference sequence). The CDR3 extends over 13 amino acids. In DNA, the CDR3 is TGTGCCAGCAGCTTGCAGGGCCAAGAGACCCAGTACTTC. This encodes CASSLQGQETQYF.

CDR3 amino acids: CSASWGGDYGYTF. In DNA form, the CDR3 reads TGCAGTGCTAGTTGGGGAGGGGACTATGGCTACACCTTC. V is TRBV20-1 and J is TRBJ1-2, with D possibly matching TRBD1 (5 bases). Germline CDR1 is DFQATT and CDR2 is SNEGSKA (reference sequence). The CDR3 runs to 13 residues. With 3 bases removed from V and 3 bases from J, the gap between germline ends came to 11 bases.

The chain carries TRBV11-2 and TRBJ1-1, with TRBD1 matching over 9 bases. Germline CDR1 and CDR2: SGHAT and FQNNGV. The CDR3 is made up of 17 amino acids. V shed 6 bases and J 5 bases; nucleotides not matched to a gene: 16. The CDR3 loop reads CASRPLTTGGVETEAFF. In DNA, the CDR3 is TGTGCCAGCAGACCCCTTACGACAGGGGGTGTTGAGACTGAAGCTTTCTTT. Full variable domain (remainder filled in from reference TRBV11-2 and TRBJ1-1): EAGVAQSPRYKIIEKRQSVAFWCNPISGHATLYWYQQILGQGPKLLIQFQNNGVVDDSQLPKDRFSAERLKGVDSTLKIQPAKLEDSAVYLCASRPLTTGGVETEAFFGQGTRLTVV.

V gene TRBV3-1 (or the pseudogene TRBV3-2) combines with J gene TRBJ1-2; D is undetermined. V shed 1 base and J shed 1 base, with 10 bases lying between them. The CDR3 is 15 amino acids. CDR1 LGHDT and CDR2 YNNKEL come from the germline V gene (reference sequence). The CDR3 spells CASSQGRELNYGYTF. The CDR3 bases are TGTGCCAGCAGCCAAGGTCGAGAGCTTAACTATGGCTACACCTTC.

The rearrangement joins TRBV12-3 or TRBV12-4 to TRBJ2-3, with D unclear. The CDR3 sequence is 13 residues long. Trimming removed 6 bases at V and 1 base at J, with 8 bases between. The chain's CDR3 is CASSVTGTDTQYF. In nucleotides, the CDR3 is TGTGCCAGCAGCGTAACCGGCACAGATACGCAGTATTTT.

This chain connects TRBV11-2 to TRBJ2-1; TRBD2 matches 10 bases. J was trimmed by 7 bases and V by 3 bases; bases with no gene match: 9. CDR3 size: 16 residues. Germline CDR1 and CDR2: SGHAT and FQNNGV. The CDR3 DNA reads as TGTGCCAGCAGCTTCCCAAGCGGGGGGGGAAATAATGAGCAGTTCTTC. Protein product: CASSFPSGGGNNEQFF.

The rearrangement links TRBV12-3 or TRBV12-4 to TRBJ1-1; perhaps TRBD1 as D (5 bases). The CDR3 loop spans 12 amino acids. Trimming left V 8 bases short and J 1 base short, with 8 bases between. The CDR3 loop is CASGGENTEAFF. The CDR3 DNA reads as TGTGCCAGCGGGGGGGAGAACACTGAAGCTTTCTTT.

V usage is TRBV6-5 and J usage is TRBJ2-3; D is undetermined. The CDR3 covers 15 residues. The germline V gene encodes CDR1 MNHEY and CDR2 SVGAGI. The ends were cut back, 4 bases at V and 0 bases at J, with 11 bases in the middle. The CDR3 loop is CASSFRAVSTDTQYF. As DNA, the CDR3 is TGTGCCAGCAGTTTTCGGGCAGTAAGCACAGATACGCAGTATTTT.

The rearrangement uses TRBV7-2 and TRBJ1-1, with D maybe TRBD1 (5 bases). V was pared by 1 base and J by 0 bases, with 9 bases between. The CDR3 loop spans 15 amino acids. Germline V lookup: CDR1 SGHTA, CDR2 FQGNSA. CDR3 residues: CASSLGQGMNTEAFF. DNA for the CDR3: TGTGCCAGCAGCTTAGGCCAGGGCATGAACACTGAAGCTTTCTTT.

The J gene is TRBJ2-2, the V gene TRBV5-1; TRBD2 aligns across 9 bases. J gave up 5 bases and V 7 bases, and 12 bases lay outside the gene matches. This CDR3 comprises 16 residues. Per the germline V gene, CDR1 is SGHRS and CDR2 is YFSETQ. The DNA for the CDR3 is TGCGCCAGCTCCTCATTCCTCCTAGCGGGGACCGGGGAGCTGTTTTTT. As protein: CASSSFLLAGTGELFF.

This clone appeared once. CDR3 sequence: CASSIEQGLGTEAFF. In DNA form, the CDR3 reads TGTGCCAGTAGTATCGAACAGGGTTTGGGGACTGAAGCTTTCTTT. The chain couples TRBV19 to TRBJ1-1; weak D call: TRBD1 (6 bases). CDR3 length equals 15 residues. Trimming took off 3 bases at V and 5 bases at J, with 16 bases between the two ends. CDR1 is LNHDA, CDR2 SQIVND, per germline (reference sequence).

The chain has TRBV5-1 and TRBJ1-5, with TRBD1 as a possible D gene (5 bases). The CDR3 is made up of 15 amino acids. V gave up 1 base and J gave up 0 bases, with 8 bases separating them. The germline V gene has CDR1 SGHRS and CDR2 YFSETQ. CDR3 nucleotide sequence: TGCGCCAGCAGCTTGCTAGGGGATAGCAATCAGCCCCAGCATTTT. Its protein product is CASSLLGDSNQPQHF.

This chain links TRBV5-1 with TRBJ1-1; D is perhaps TRBD1 (6 bases). The V end lost 1 base, the J end lost 7 bases, and 11 bases lay between the germline ends. Germline loops: CDR1 SGHRS, CDR2 YFSETQ. The CDR3 runs to 13 residues. This CDR3 is CASSLTGRDEAFF. The CDR3 DNA reads TGCGCCAGCAGCTTGACAGGGCGAGATGAAGCTTTCTTT.

V usage is TRBV11-3 and J usage is TRBJ2-7; D ambiguous. The CDR3 consists of 14 residues. Per the germline V gene, CDR1 is SGHNT and CDR2 is YENEEA. Trimming pared 0 bases from V and 5 bases from J, leaving 11 bases between. CDR3 coding DNA: TGTGCCAGCAGCTTAGATCACCGACACCACGAGCAGTACTTC. It codes for CASSLDHRHHEQYF.